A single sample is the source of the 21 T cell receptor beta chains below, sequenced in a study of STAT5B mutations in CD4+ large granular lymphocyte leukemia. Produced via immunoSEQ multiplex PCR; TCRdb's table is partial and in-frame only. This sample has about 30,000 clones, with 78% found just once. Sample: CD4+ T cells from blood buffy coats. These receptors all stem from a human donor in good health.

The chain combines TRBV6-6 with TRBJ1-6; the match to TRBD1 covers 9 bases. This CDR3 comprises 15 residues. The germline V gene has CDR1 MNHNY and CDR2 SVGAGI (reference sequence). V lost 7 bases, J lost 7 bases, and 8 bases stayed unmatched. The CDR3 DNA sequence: TGTGCCAGCAAGATCGGGACAGGGAAGAATTCACCCCTCCACTTT. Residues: CASKIGTGKNSPLHF.

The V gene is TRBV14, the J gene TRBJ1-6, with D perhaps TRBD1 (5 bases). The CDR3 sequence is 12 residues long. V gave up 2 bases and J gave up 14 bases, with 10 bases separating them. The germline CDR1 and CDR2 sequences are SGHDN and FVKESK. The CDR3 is CASSQSRGSLHF. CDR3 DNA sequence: TGTGCCAGCAGCCAAAGTAGGGGATCCCTCCACTTT.

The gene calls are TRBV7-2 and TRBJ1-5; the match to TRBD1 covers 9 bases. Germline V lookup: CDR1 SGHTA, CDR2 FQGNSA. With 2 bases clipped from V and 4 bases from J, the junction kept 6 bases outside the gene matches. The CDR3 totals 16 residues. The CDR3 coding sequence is TGTGCCAGCAGCTTATTTAGGGGACAGGGTAATCAGCCCCAGCATTTT. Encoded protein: CASSLFRGQGNQPQHF.

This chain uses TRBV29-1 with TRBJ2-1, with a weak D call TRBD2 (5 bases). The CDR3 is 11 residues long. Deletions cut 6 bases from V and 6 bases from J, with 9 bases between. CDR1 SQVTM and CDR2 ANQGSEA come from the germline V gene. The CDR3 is CSVPSTNEQFF. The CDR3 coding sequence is TGCAGCGTGCCTAGCACCAATGAGCAGTTCTTC.

The CDR3, as DNA: TGTGCCAGCAGCCAGGCTCCGGGACTAGAGGCCAATGAGCAGTTCTTC. Translated, it gives CASSQAPGLEANEQFF. The chain is built from TRBV4-2 and TRBJ2-1; 8 bases line up with TRBD2. From germline, CDR1 is LGHNA and CDR2 YNFKEQ. J gave up 6 bases and V 3 bases, and 10 bases lay outside the gene matches. The CDR3 spans 16 residues.

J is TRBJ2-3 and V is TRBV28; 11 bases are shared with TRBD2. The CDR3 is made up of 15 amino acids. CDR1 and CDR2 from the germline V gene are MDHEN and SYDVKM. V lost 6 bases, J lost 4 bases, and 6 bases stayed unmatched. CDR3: CASSPASGGSDTQYF. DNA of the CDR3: TGTGCCAGCAGCCCGGCTAGCGGGGGGTCAGATACGCAGTATTTT.

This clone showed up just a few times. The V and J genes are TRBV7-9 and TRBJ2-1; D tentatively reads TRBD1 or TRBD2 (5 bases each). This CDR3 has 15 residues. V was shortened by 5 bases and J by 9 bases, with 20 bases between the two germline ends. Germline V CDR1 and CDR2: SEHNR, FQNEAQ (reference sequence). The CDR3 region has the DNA TGTGCCAGCAGCCCCGGGTTAGGGGAGATGGGTGAGCAGTTCTTC. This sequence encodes CASSPGLGEMGEQFF.

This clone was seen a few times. The CDR3 region has the DNA TGTGCCAGTAGTATAGGTGGGGGATACTACGAGCAGTACTTC. This sequence encodes CASSIGGGYYEQYF. The chain links TRBV19 to TRBJ2-7; D possibly uses TRBD1 or TRBD2 (5 bases each). V gave up 1 base and J gave up 3 bases, with 10 bases separating them. Germline lookup yields CDR1 LNHDA and CDR2 SQIVND (reference sequence). The CDR3 covers 14 residues.

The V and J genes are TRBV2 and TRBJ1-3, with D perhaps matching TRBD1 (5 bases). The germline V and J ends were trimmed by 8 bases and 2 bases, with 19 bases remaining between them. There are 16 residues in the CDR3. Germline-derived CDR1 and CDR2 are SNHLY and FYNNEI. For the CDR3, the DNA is TGTGCCAGCTTTGCCCCGGGGGAGGCAACTGGAAACACCATATATTTT. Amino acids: CASFAPGEATGNTIYF.

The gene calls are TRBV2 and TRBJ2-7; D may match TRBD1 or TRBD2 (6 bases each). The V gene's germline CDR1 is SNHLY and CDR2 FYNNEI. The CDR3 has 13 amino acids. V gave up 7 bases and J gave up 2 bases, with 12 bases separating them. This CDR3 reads CASKSGATYEQYF. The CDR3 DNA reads TGTGCCAGCAAGTCGGGGGCCACCTACGAGCAGTACTTC.

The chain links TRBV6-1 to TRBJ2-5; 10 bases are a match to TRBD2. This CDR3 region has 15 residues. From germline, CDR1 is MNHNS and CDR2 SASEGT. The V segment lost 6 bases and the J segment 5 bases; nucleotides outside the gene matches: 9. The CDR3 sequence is CASSLTGTSVETQYF. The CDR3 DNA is TGTGCCAGCAGCTTAACCGGGACTAGCGTCGAGACCCAGTACTTC.

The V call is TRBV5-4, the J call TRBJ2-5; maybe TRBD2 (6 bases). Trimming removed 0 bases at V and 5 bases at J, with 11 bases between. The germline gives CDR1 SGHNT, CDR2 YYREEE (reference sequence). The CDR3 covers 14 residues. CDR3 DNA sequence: TGTGCCAGCAGCTTGGGGTCGGCGGGGGAGACCCAGTACTTC. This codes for CASSLGSAGETQYF.

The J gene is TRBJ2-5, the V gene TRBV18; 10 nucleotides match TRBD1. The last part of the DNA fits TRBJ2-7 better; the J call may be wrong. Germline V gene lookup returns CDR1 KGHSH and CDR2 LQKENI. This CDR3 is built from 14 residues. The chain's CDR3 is CASSRDRGNLEQYF. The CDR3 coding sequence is TGTGCCAGCTCACGGGACAGGGGAAATCTCGAGCAGTACTTC.

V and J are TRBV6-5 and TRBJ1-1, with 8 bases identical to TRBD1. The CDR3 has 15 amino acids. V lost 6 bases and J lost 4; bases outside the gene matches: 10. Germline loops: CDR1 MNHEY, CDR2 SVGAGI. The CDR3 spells CASSRTTGTGTEAFF. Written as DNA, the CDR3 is TGTGCCAGCAGCCGAACGACAGGGACAGGCACTGAAGCTTTCTTT.

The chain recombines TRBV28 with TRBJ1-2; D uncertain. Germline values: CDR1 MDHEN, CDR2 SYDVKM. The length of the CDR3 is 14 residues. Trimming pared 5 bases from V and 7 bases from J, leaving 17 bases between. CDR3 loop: CASSQGQDPFGYTF. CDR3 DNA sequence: TGTGCCAGCAGTCAAGGGCAGGACCCATTTGGCTACACCTTC.

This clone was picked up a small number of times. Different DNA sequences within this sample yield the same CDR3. The CDR3 sequence is CASSLGQGNYGYTF. The CDR3 nucleotides are TGTGCCAGCAGCTTAGGACAGGGAAACTATGGCTACACCTTC. The genes are TRBV7-9 and TRBJ1-2; 7 nucleotides line up with TRBD1. V shed 1 base and J 2 bases; nucleotides not matched to a gene: 1. Germline V gives CDR1 SEHNR, CDR2 FQNEAQ (reference sequence). There are 14 residues in the CDR3.

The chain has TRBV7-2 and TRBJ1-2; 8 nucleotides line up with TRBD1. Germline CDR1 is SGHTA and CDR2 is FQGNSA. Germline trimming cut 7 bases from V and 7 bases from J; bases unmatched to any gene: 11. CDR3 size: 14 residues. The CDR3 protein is CASNNRGETFGYTF. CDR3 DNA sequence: TGTGCCAGCAATAACAGGGGGGAGACTTTTGGCTACACCTTC.

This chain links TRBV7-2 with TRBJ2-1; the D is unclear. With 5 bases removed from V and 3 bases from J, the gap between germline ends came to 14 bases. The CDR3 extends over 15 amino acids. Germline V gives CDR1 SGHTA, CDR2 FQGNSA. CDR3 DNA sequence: TGTGCCAGCAGCCCTGACAACAACCTCTACAATGAGCAGTTCTTC. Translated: CASSPDNNLYNEQFF.

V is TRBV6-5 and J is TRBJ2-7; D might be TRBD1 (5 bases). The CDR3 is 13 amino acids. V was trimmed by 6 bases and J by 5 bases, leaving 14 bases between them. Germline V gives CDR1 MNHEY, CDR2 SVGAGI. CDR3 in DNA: TGTGCCAGCAGCATGAGTCAGGGCAACGAGCAGTACTTC. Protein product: CASSMSQGNEQYF.

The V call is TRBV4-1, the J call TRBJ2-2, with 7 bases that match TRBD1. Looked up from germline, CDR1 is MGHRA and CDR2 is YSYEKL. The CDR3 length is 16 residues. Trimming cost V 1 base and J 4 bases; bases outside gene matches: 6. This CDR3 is CASSQAGGRGTGELFF. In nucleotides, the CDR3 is TGCGCCAGCAGCCAAGCAGGGGGACGGGGCACCGGGGAGCTGTTTTTT.

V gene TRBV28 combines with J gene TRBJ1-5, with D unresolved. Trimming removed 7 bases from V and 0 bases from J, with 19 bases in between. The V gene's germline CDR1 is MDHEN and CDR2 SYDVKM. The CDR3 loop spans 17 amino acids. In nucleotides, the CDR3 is TGTGCCAGCATAAGGGATTTAGGGCTCCATAGCAATCAGCCCCAGCATTTT. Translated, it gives CASIRDLGLHSNQPQHF.